This T cell receptor beta chain was identified in a study of blood T cell repertoires in COVID-19. On the study more broadly: T cells, B-cell-depleted T cells, or PBMCs supplied cDNA or gDNA.

Measured with immunoSEQ multiplex PCR; TCRdb has only the in-frame clones, and not every one. The sample includes about 220,000 clones, almost 90% seen only once; the top ten take about 15%. Germline lookup yields CDR1 LNHNV and CDR2 YYDKDF (reference sequence). The junction had 9 bases not matched to a gene; V was cut back by 1 base and J by 3 bases. The CDR3 length is 17 residues. This TCR came from a young man who had been exposed to COVID-19. V gene TRBV15 combines with J gene TRBJ1-1; TRBD1 matches 9 bases. The material sequenced was PBMCs or T cells enriched from blood (not recorded which). Written as DNA, the CDR3 is TGTGCCACCAGCAGAGGGATCCGGGGACAGGGTGACACTGAAGCTTTCTTT. Translated, it gives CATSRGIRGQGDTEAFF.